The rows below give T cell receptor beta chains drawn from one sample of a study of cytotoxic CD8 clonotypes in ibrutinib-treated CLL. The data were produced by immunoSEQ multiplex PCR, yet TCRdb's version contains in-frame clones alone and is incomplete. The sample has over 95,000 clones; 58% are singletons. The sample was PBMCs, taken after 24 months of ibrutinib treatment. The receptor source for this set is a human donor with chronic lymphocytic leukemia. CDR3s include the opening cysteine and the closing phenylalanine or tryptophan. D genes are given only for firm matches. For some rows the clone size is stated as once, few or many, or as a class when expanded; others skip it.

NA	TRBV7-2	TRBJ2-2	once	TGTGCCAGCAGCTTAGTACCTGCAGCCGGGGAGCTGTTTTTT	CASSLVPAAGELFF
NA	TRBV2	TRBJ1-5	once	TGTGCCAGCAGCGGACAGCAACTTAATCAGCCCCAGCATTTT	CASSGQQLNQPQHF
NA	TRBV7-8	TRBJ2-5	many	TGTGCCAGCAGCTTGAGACAAGAGACCCAGTACTTC	CASSLRQETQYF
NA	TRBV18	TRBJ1-1	NA	TGTGCCAGCTCACCACCGAATCTGGCGGGGGGTATGAACACTGAAGCTTTCTTT	CASSPPNLAGGMNTEAFF
TRBD2	TRBV5-1	TRBJ2-1	few	TGCGCCAGCAGCTCGCTAGCGGGGGCCTACAATGAGCAGTTCTTC	CASSSLAGAYNEQFF
TRBD2	TRBV14	TRBJ2-3	NA	TGTGCCAGCAGCCAAGATTGGGGACTAGCGGGGAGGGATACGCAGTATTTT	CASSQDWGLAGRDTQYF
TRBD1	TRBV9	TRBJ1-4	many	TGTGCCAGCAGCTCGGGGACAGGGAAGGAAAAACTGTTTTTT	CASSSGTGKEKLFF
NA	TRBV6-5	TRBJ2-7	NA	TGTGCCAGCAGTTACTCGGAGACAGTTAACTACGAGCAGTACTTC	CASSYSETVNYEQYF
TRBD1	TRBV27	TRBJ2-7	NA	TGTGCCAGCGGTGTTTCGGGACAGGGTTGGCACGAGCAGTACTTC	CASGVSGQGWHEQYF
TRBD1	TRBV4-3	TRBJ2-7	few	TGCGCCAGCAGCCAAGACACCTGGACAGGGCCTCGCGAGCAGTACTTC	CASSQDTWTGPREQYF
NA	TRBV11-2	TRBJ2-2	once	TGTGCCAGCAGCTATAACACCGGGGAGCTGTTTTTT	CASSYNTGELFF
NA	TRBV10-3	TRBJ2-7	NA	TGTGCCACCCAAAACAGGGAAGAGCAGTACTTC	CATQNREEQYF
TRBD1	TRBV5-6	TRBJ1-2	NA	TGTGCCAGCAGCCCCGGGACAGGGTTTGGCTACACCTTC	CASSPGTGFGYTF
NA	TRBV9	TRBJ2-5	NA	TGTGCCAGCAGCGGACAGGTCCAAGAGACCCAGTACTTC	CASSGQVQETQYF
NA	TRBV18	TRBJ1-3	NA	TGTGCCAGCTCACCACCGGAGCGCGGAAACACCATATATTTT	CASSPPERGNTIYF
NA	TRBV9	TRBJ2-7	NA	TGTGCCAGCAGCGCGAACGAGCAGTACTTC	CASSANEQYF
TRBD1	TRBV2	TRBJ1-2	few	TGTGCCAGCAGGGGGACAGGGGCAGGTGGCTACACCTTC	CASRGTGAGGYTF
NA	TRBV29-1	TRBJ2-7	few	TGCAGCGTTGTGTGGACTGCCGGGGGCGACGAGCAGTACTTC	CSVVWTAGGDEQYF
NA	TRBV14	TRBJ2-2	once	TGTGCCAGCAGCCAAGAGAGAGCAGGGTTCACCGGGGAGCTGTTTTTT	CASSQERAGFTGELFF
NA	TRBV7-2	TRBJ2-7	once	TGTGCCAGCAGCCGGTTGGGCGTAGTCTCGCCCTACGAGCAGTACTTC	CASSRLGVVSPYEQYF
TRBD1	TRBV19	TRBJ1-5	NA	TGTGCCAGTAGTGGACAGGGTAGTTTGGGCAATCAGCCCCAGCATTTT	CASSGQGSLGNQPQHF
NA	TRBV30	TRBJ1-5	NA	TGTGCCTGGAGTTCTCCCGGGAATCAGCCCCAGCATTTT	CAWSSPGNQPQHF
NA	TRBV20-1	TRBJ2-7	NA	TGCAGTGCTGGCGAATACGAGCAGTACTTC	CSAGEYEQYF
TRBD1	TRBV30	TRBJ1-5	NA	TGTGCCTGGGACAGGGTAGATCAGCCCCAGCATTTT	CAWDRVDQPQHF
NA	TRBV6-6	TRBJ2-7	NA	TGTGCCAGCAGTTACTCGGAGGGTCACGAGCAGTACTTC	CASSYSEGHEQYF
NA	TRBV18	TRBJ2-4	few	TGTGCCAGCTCACCACCGATGGGGACCGGCAAAAACATTCAGTACTTC	CASSPPMGTGKNIQYF
TRBD1	TRBV19	TRBJ1-2	NA	TGTGCCAGTAGTCCCGGCCCAGGGGGGCCCTATGGCTACACCTTC	CASSPGPGGPYGYTF
NA	TRBV5-1	TRBJ1-6	few	TGCGCCAGCAGCTTGGAAGACAGAGTATCACCCCTCCACTTT	CASSLEDRVSPLHF
NA	TRBV21-1	TRBJ2-3	NA	TGTGCCAGCAGCGGCGGGAAAGTTGTGACTGAGACAGATACGCAGTATTTT	CASSGGKVVTETDTQYF
TRBD1	TRBV2	TRBJ1-3	NA	TGTGCCAGCAGTCCTGGGACAGGTTTCTCTGGAAACACCATATATTTT	CASSPGTGFSGNTIYF
NA	TRBV7-9	TRBJ2-3	few	TGTGCCAGCAGCTTTATGAGTCCGGGGGCGTCGGATACGCAGTATTTT	CASSFMSPGASDTQYF
NA	TRBV7-3	TRBJ2-3	NA	TGTGCCAGCAGCCTCGATCCGACAGTGACAGATACGCAGTATTTT	CASSLDPTVTDTQYF
NA	TRBV19	TRBJ1-2	NA	TGTGCCAGTAGTATTACACACAGGGCCCACTATGGCTACACCTTC	CASSITHRAHYGYTF
NA	TRBV25-1	TRBJ2-2	few	TGTGCCAGCAGTGACGGACAAATCAACACCGGGGAGCTGTTTTTT	CASSDGQINTGELFF
TRBD1	TRBV2	TRBJ1-1	NA	TGTGCCAGCAGTGAAAGACAGGGAGAATACACTGAAGCTTTCTTT	CASSERQGEYTEAFF
TRBD1	TRBV7-2	TRBJ2-2	NA	TGTGCCAGCAGCCCCGCGGGACAGGGATCCGGGGAGCTGTTTTTT	CASSPAGQGSGELFF
TRBD2	TRBV9	TRBJ2-5	NA	TGTGCCAGCAGCTATCGGGGGGTAGAGACCCAGTACTTC	CASSYRGVETQYF
NA	TRBV6-5	TRBJ1-4	NA	TGTGCCAGTAGGATTACTCGGTGGTTAGGTGAAAAACTGTTTTTT	CASRITRWLGEKLFF
TRBD1	TRBV6-1	TRBJ2-3	NA	TGTGCCAGCAACCGGGACAGGGCAGATACGCAGTATTTT	CASNRDRADTQYF
NA	TRBV7-3	TRBJ2-3	NA	TGTGCCAGCAGCCTAGGGACCGACATCTCAGATACGCAGTATTTT	CASSLGTDISDTQYF
NA	TRBV4-2	TRBJ1-5	NA	TGTGCCAGCAGCCGAACGCGGGATAGCAATCAGCCCCAGCATTTT	CASSRTRDSNQPQHF
NA	TRBV11-3	TRBJ2-7	NA	TGTGCCAGCAGCTCCCCCGGGACACCAATCTACGAGCAGTACTTC	CASSSPGTPIYEQYF
TRBD1	TRBV30	TRBJ1-6	few	TGTGCCTGGAGTGTCCGGGACAGGGCACGGCCCCTCCACTTT	CAWSVRDRARPLHF
NA	TRBV28	TRBJ2-2	few	TGTGCCAGCAGTCTCTTCACCGGGGAGCTGTTTTTT	CASSLFTGELFF
TRBD1	TRBV10-2	TRBJ2-7	NA	TGCGCCACCTATTCCGGACAGGGTCTGATCGGGCAGTACTTC	CATYSGQGLIGQYF
NA	TRBV15	TRBJ1-1	once	TGTGCCACCAGCAGACCATCGATAGGGAACACTGAAGCTTTCTTT	CATSRPSIGNTEAFF